What follows describes a single T cell receptor beta chain. The antigen is unknown. This sample is drawn from a study of T cell responses to AZD1222 COVID-19 vaccine. Study as a whole: Timing groups of about 4 and about 12 weeks for second doses were pooled. Findings of the study overall: Sampled repertoires all dated from after the peak T cell response. Spike-specific TCR breadth and depth went up after people got two AZD1222 doses.

Sequencing used immunoSEQ multiplex PCR; TCRdb keeps in-frame clones, though not all of them. The data hold more than 60,000 clones, with around 86% observed a single time. V lost 3 bases and J lost 3, with 9 bases in between. The germline V gene encodes CDR1 DFQATT and CDR2 SNEGSKA (reference sequence). The CDR3 is 12 residues long. Sequences were derived from peripheral blood, sampled on day 0 of AZD1222 vaccination. This chain uses TRBV20-1 with TRBJ2-7, with D perhaps TRBD2 (5 bases). The sequence was obtained from an adult in good health. The CDR3: CSASQAVYEQYF. In DNA form, the CDR3 reads TGCAGTGCTAGTCAAGCGGTCTACGAGCAGTACTTC.